The 7 T cell receptor beta chains listed next were all sequenced from one sample in a study of T cell changes during pregnancy in multiple sclerosis. The repertoire was sequenced with immunoSEQ multiplex PCR; TCRdb's copy has only in-frame clones and lacks some. The data hold 60,000 to 70,000 clones, with approximately 90% observed a single time. Sequenced here: peripheral blood, sampled in the second trimester of pregnancy. Receptors originate from a female donor with multiple sclerosis, enrolled in a pregnancy study.

This chain links TRBV29-1 with TRBJ1-2; D is possibly TRBD1 (5 bases). CDR1 SQVTM and CDR2 ANQGSEA come from the germline V gene. The CDR3 spans 13 residues. The V gene lost 7 bases and the J gene lost 2 bases, with 14 bases spanning the gap. CDR3: CSAAGGSNYGYTF. The CDR3 coding sequence is TGCAGCGCGGCGGGGGGATCCAACTATGGCTACACCTTC.

The genes are TRBV27 and TRBJ2-3; D possibly corresponds to TRBD2 (6 bases). V was pared by 4 bases and J by 8 bases, with 25 bases between. The V gene's germline CDR1 is MNHEY and CDR2 SMNVEV (reference sequence). CDR3 size: 17 residues. The CDR3 nucleotides are TGTGCCAGCAGTTCGCGGAGGGCTAGCGCTATTTTGGGTACGCAGTATTTT. As protein: CASSSRRASAILGTQYF.

This clone was counted a single time. This rearrangement joins TRBV2 to TRBJ2-5; tentatively, D is TRBD1 (6 bases). CDR3 length: 16 residues. V lost 6 bases to trimming and J lost 2 bases, with 19 bases between them. Germline values: CDR1 SNHLY, CDR2 FYNNEI. The CDR3 coding sequence is TGTGCCAGCAGCCTAACAGGGTCGATCGGGCAAGAGACCCAGTACTTC. Protein: CASSLTGSIGQETQYF.

The J gene is TRBJ2-1, the V gene TRBV6-4; 10 bases fit TRBD2. Germline CDR1 is MRHNA and CDR2 is SNTAGT. V lost 2 bases and J lost 3; bases outside the gene matches: 4. The CDR3 consists of 16 residues. CDR3 in amino acids: CASSDRAGGNYNEQFF. The DNA of the CDR3 is TGTGCCAGCAGTGACCGAGCGGGAGGGAACTACAATGAGCAGTTCTTC.

V is TRBV6-5 and J is TRBJ1-2; maybe TRBD1 (5 bases). Germline V CDR1 and CDR2: MNHEY, SVGAGI. V was pared by 0 bases and J by 4 bases, with 12 bases between. CDR3 length: 15 amino acids. In DNA form, the CDR3 reads TGTGCCAGCAGTTACTCGAGACAGCAAGTCTATGGCTACACCTTC. Protein sequence: CASSYSRQQVYGYTF.

J is TRBJ1-1 and V is TRBV18; tentative D call: TRBD1 (6 bases). CDR3 size: 16 residues. Per the germline V gene, CDR1 is KGHSH and CDR2 is LQKENI. V gave up 2 bases and J gave up 5 bases, with 18 bases separating them. The CDR3 DNA reads TGTGCCAGCTCACCAAATGAACAGGGTGTGCGGACTGAAGCTTTCTTT. It is translated as CASSPNEQGVRTEAFF.

The CDR3 here is CASSQATSSYNSPLHF. CDR3 bases: TGCGCCAGCAGCCAAGCCACGAGCTCCTATAATTCACCCCTCCACTTT. This chain connects TRBV4-3 to TRBJ1-6; D unclear. Germline V gives CDR1 LGHNA, CDR2 YSLEER. This CDR3 has 16 amino acids. V dropped 1 base and J dropped 0 bases, with 7 bases sitting between them.